This is a list of T cell receptor beta chains from one sample in a study of shared T cell receptors in the human thymus. Sequenced by immunoSEQ multiplex PCR; TCRdb stores in-frame clones only, minus some. The data contain hundreds of thousands of clones, about 84% of them singletons. A further study also used this sample, focusing on human thymus T cells.

The sequenced sample consisted of thymocytes. The receptor source for this set is a boy under three years old with a congenital heart defect. The CDR3 runs from the conserved cysteine through the conserved F or W. A D gene is named only where the DNA matches it firmly. Some rows have no size entry. The others give once, few or many, or a class for an expanded clone.

>TRBJ2-7|TRBV13|-|-
TGTGCCAGCAGCTCCTTCCGCGAGCAGTACTTC
CASSSFREQYF
>TRBJ2-3|TRBV15|-|-
TGTGCCACCAAAACCTCCCGGGCGAGGGGGACAGATACGCAGTATTTT
CATKTSRARGTDTQYF
>TRBJ2-5|TRBV4-3|-|TRBD1
TGCGCCAGCAGCCAACACAGGGGTGGAGAGACCCAGTACTTC
CASSQHRGGETQYF
>TRBJ1-2|TRBV15|once|-
TGTGCCACCAGCAGAGATTACCGGGGGGGCGGCCACACCTTC
CATSRDYRGGGHTF
>TRBJ2-7|TRBV28|-|TRBD2
TGTGCCAGCAGTTTAGCGGGAGGGATCTACGAGCAGTACTTC
CASSLAGGIYEQYF
>TRBJ1-4|TRBV27|once|-
TGTGCCAGCAGTCCGCAACAGGGTCAGATTGAAAAACTGTTTTTT
CASSPQQGQIEKLFF
>TRBJ2-3|TRBV9|-|TRBD2
TGTGCCAGCAGCGAGGGACTAGCGGAGTACACAGATACGCAGTATTTT
CASSEGLAEYTDTQYF
>TRBJ1-4|TRBV15|-|-
TGTGCCACCAGCAGAGCCCGGGACTGGGAAAAACTGTTTTTT
CATSRARDWEKLFF
>TRBJ2-7|TRBV19|few|-
TGTGCCAGTCTAGAGCGCGGCGAGCAGTACTTC
CASLERGEQYF
>TRBJ1-2|TRBV7-9|few|-
TGTGCCAGCAGCTTAGAGTCAGGGGCGTATGGCTACACCTTC
CASSLESGAYGYTF